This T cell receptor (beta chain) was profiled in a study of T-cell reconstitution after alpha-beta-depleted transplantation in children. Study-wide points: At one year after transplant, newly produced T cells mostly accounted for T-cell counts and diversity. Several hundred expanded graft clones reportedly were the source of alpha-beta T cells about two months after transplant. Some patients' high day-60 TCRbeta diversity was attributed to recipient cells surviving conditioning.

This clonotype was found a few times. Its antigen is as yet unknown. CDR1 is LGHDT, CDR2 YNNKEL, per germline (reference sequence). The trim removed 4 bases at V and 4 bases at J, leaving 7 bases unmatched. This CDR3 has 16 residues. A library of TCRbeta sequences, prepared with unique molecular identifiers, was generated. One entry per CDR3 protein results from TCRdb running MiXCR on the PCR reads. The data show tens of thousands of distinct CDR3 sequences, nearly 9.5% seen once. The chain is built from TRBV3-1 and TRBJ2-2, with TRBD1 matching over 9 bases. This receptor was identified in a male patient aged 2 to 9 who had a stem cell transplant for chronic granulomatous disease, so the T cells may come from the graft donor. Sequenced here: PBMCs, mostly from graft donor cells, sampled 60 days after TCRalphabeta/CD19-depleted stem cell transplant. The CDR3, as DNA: TGTGCCAGCAGCCGCAACCGGGACAGGGCCACCGGGGAGCTGTTTTTT. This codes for CASSRNRDRATGELFF.